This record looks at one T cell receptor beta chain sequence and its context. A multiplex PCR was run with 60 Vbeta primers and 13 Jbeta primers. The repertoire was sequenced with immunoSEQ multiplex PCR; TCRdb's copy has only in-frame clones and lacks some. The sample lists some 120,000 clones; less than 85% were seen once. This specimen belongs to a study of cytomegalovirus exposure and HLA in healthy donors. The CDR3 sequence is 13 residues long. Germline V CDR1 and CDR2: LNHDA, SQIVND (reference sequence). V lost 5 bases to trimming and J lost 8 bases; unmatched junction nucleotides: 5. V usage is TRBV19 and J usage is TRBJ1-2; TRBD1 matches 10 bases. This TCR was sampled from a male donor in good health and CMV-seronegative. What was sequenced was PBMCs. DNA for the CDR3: TGTGCCAGTAGTCCCGACAGGGGGCGGGGCTACACCTTC. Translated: CASSPDRGRGYTF.